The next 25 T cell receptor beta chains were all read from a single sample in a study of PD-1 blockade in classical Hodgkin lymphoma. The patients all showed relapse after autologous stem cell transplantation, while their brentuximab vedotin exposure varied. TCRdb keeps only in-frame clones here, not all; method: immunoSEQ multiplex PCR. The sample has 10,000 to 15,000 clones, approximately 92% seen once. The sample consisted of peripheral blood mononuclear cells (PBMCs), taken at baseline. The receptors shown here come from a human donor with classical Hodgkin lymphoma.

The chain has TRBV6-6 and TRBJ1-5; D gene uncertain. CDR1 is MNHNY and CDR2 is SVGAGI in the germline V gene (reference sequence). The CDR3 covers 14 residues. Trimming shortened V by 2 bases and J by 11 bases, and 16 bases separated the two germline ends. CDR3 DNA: TGTGCCAGCAGTTACACCCCCACCGTCCCAACCCAGCATTTT. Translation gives CASSYTPTVPTQHF.

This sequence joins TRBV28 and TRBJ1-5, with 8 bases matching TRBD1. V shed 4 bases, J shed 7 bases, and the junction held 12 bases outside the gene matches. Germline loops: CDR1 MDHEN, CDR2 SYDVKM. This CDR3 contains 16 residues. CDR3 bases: TGTGCCAGCAGTTCCCCCCCGGACAGGGTTTACCAGCCCCAGCATTTT. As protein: CASSSPPDRVYQPQHF.

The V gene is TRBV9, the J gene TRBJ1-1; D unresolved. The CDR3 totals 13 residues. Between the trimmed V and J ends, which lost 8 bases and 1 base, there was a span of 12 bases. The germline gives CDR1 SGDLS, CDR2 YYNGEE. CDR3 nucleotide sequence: TGTGCCAGTACCATCGGGCCGAACACTGAAGCTTTCTTT. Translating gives CASTIGPNTEAFF. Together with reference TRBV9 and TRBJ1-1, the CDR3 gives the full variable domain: DSGVTQTPKHLITATGQRVTLRCSPRSGDLSVYWYQQSLDQGLQFLIQYYNGEERAKGNILERFSAQQFPDLHSELNLSSLELGDSALYFCASTIGPNTEAFFGQGTRLTVV.

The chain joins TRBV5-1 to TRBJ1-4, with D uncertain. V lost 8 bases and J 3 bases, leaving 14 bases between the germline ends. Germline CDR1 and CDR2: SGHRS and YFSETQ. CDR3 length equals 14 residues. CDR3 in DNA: TGCGCCAGTAGATTCACACCGGCTAATGAAAAACTGTTTTTT. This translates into CASRFTPANEKLFF.

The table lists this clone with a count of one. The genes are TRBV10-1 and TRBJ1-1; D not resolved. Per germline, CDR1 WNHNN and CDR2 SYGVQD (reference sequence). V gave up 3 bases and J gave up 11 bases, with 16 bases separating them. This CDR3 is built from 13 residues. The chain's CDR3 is CASSDNPMSEAFF. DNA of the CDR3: TGCGCCAGCAGTGATAACCCCATGTCGGAGGCTTTCTTT.

The DNA for the CDR3 is TGTGCCACCAGCAGAGGAAGAAGGGGCGAAAAACTGTTTTTT. Translation: CATSRGRRGEKLFF. The chain has TRBV15 and TRBJ1-4; D possibly corresponds to TRBD1 (5 bases). In germline, CDR1 is LNHNV, CDR2 YYDKDF (reference sequence). V lost 1 base and J lost 8, with 11 bases in between. This CDR3 is 14 amino acids long.

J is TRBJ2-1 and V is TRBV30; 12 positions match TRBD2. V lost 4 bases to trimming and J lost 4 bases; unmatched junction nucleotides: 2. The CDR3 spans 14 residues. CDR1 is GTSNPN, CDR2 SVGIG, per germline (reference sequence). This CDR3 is CAWTSGGGYNEQFF. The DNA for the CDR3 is TGTGCCTGGACTAGCGGGGGGGGTTACAATGAGCAGTTCTTC.

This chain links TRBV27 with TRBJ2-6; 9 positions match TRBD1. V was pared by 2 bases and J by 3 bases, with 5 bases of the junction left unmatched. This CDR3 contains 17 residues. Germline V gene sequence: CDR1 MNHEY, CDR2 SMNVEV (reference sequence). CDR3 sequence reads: CASSLVQGAGGANVLTF. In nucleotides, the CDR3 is TGTGCCAGCAGTTTAGTACAGGGGGCTGGTGGGGCCAACGTCCTGACTTTC.

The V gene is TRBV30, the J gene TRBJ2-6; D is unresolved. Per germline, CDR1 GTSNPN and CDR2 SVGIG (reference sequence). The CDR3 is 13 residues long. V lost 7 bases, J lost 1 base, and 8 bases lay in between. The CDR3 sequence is CASDQSGANVLTF. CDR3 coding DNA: TGTGCCTCCGACCAATCTGGGGCCAACGTCCTGACTTTC. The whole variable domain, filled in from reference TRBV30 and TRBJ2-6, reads SQTIHQWPATLVQPVGSPLSLECTVEGTSNPNLYWYRQAAGRGLQLLFYSVGIGQISSEVPQNLSASRPQDRQFILSSKKLLLSDSGFYLCASDQSGANVLTFGAGSRLTVL.

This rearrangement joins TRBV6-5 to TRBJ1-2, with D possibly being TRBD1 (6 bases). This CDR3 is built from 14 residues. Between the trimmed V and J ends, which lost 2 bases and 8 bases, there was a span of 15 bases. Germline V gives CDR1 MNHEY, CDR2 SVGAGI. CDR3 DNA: TGTGCCAGCAGTTACGGGGGCACGCCGGCGGGCTACACCTTC. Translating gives CASSYGGTPAGYTF.

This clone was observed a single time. The CDR3 nucleotides read TGTGCCAGCTCACCGCCTTCACACACAGATACGCAGTATTTT. It specifies CASSPPSHTDTQYF. V usage is TRBV18 and J usage is TRBJ2-3; D gene unclear. The CDR3 has 14 amino acids. Trimming left V 3 bases short and J 2 bases short, with 9 bases between. CDR1 and CDR2 from the germline V gene are KGHSH and LQKENI. Together with reference TRBV18 and TRBJ2-3, the CDR3 gives the full variable domain: NAGVMQNPRHLVRRRGQEARLRCSPMKGHSHVYWYRQLPEEGLKFMVYLQKENIIDESGMPKERFSAEFPKEGPSILRIQQVVRGDSAAYFCASSPPSHTDTQYFGPGTRLTVL.

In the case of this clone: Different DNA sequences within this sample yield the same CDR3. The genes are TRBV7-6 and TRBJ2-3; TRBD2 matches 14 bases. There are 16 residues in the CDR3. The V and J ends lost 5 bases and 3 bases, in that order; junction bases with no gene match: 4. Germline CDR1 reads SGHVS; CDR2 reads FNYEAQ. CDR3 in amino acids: CASSRWTSGGTDTQYF. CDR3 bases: TGTGCCAGCAGCCGATGGACTAGCGGGGGGACAGATACGCAGTATTTT.

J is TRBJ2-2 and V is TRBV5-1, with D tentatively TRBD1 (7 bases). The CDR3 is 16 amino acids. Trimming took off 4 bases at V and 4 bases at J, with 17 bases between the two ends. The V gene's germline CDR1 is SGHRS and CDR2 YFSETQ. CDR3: CASSLVGRGATGELFF. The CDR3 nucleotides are TGCGCCAGCAGCCTGGTGGGCAGGGGGGCCACCGGGGAGCTGTTTTTT.

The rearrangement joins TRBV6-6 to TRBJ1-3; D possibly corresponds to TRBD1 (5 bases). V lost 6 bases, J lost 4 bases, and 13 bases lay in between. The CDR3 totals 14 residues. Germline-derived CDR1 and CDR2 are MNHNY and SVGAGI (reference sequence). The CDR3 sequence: CASSPGGVGNTIYF. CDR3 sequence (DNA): TGTGCCAGCAGCCCGGGGGGGGTGGGAAACACCATATATTTT.

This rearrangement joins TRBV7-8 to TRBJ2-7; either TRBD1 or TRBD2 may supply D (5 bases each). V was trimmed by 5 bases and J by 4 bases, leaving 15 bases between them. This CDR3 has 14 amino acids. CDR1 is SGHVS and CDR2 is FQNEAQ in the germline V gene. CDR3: CASSVRDQLYEQYF. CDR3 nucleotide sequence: TGTGCCAGCAGCGTCCGGGACCAACTATACGAGCAGTACTTC.

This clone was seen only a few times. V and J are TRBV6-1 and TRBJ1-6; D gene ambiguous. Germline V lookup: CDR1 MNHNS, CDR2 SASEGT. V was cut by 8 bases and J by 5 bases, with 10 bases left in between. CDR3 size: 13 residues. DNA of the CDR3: TGTGCCAGCGTCCGAGACCATAATTCACCCCTCCACTTT. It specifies CASVRDHNSPLHF.

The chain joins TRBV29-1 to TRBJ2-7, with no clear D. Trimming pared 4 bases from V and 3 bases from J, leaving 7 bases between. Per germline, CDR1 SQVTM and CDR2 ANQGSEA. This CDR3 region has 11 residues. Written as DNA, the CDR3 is TGCAGCGTTGGTTTCGGCTACGAGCAGTACTTC. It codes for CSVGFGYEQYF.

CDR3 coding DNA: TGCGCCAGCAGCCAAGCTGGGTTCGGCTACACCTTC. Protein product: CASSQAGFGYTF. The chain recombines TRBV4-1 with TRBJ1-2; D remains ambiguous. Germline CDR1 reads MGHRA; CDR2 reads YSYEKL. The CDR3 contains 12 residues. V lost 1 base and J lost 8, with 8 bases in between.

The CDR3 DNA reads TGTGCCAGCAGCTTAGAATTACGAGATGAGCAGTTCTTC. Translation: CASSLELRDEQFF. The gene calls are TRBV13 and TRBJ2-1; D gene uncertain. V lost 1 base to trimming and J lost 8 bases, with 9 bases between them. CDR3 length equals 13 residues. CDR1 is PRHDT and CDR2 is FYEKMQ in the germline V gene (reference sequence). Combining the CDR3 with reference TRBV13 and TRBJ2-1 gives the whole variable domain AAGVIQSPRHLIKEKRETATLKCYPIPRHDTVYWYQQGPGQDPQFLISFYEKMQSDKGSIPDRFSAQQFSDYHSELNMSSLELGDSALYFCASSLELRDEQFFGPGTRLTVL.

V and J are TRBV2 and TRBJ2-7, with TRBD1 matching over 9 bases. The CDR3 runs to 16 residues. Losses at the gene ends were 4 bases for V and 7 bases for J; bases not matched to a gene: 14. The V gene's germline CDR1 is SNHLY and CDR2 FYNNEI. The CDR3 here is CASSGPVWTGAQEQYF. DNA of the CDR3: TGTGCCAGCAGTGGGCCTGTTTGGACAGGGGCGCAAGAGCAGTACTTC.

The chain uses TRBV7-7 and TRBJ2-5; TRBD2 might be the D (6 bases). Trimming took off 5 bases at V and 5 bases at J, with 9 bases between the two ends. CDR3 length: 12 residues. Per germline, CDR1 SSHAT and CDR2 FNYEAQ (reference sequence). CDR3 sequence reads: CASSGGTETQYF. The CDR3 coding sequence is TGTGCCAGCAGCGGGGGGACCGAGACCCAGTACTTC. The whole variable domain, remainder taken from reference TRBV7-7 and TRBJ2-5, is GAGVSQSPRYKVTKRGQDVTLRCDPISSHATLYWYQQALGQGPEFLTYFNYEAQPDKSGLPSDRFSAERPEGSISTLTIQRTEQRDSAMYRCASSGGTETQYFGPGTRLLVL.

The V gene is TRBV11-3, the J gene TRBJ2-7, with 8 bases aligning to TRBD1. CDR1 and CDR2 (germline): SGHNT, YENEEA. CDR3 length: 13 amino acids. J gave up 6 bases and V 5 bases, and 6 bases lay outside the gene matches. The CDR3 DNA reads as TGTGCCAGCAGCCCCCGGACAGGGACCGAGCAGTACTTC. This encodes CASSPRTGTEQYF.

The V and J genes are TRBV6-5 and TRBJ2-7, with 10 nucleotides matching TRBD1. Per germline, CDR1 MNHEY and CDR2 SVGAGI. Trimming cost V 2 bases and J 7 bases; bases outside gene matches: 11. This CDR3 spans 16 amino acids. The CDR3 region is CASSYLRDRGSNEQYF. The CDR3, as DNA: TGTGCCAGCAGTTACCTTCGGGACAGGGGCTCAAATGAGCAGTACTTC.

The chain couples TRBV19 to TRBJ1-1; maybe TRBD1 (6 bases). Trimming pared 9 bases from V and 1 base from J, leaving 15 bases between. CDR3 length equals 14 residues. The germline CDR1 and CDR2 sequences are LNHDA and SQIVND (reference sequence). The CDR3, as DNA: TGTGCCAGCCGGACAGCGGGACCGAACACTGAAGCTTTCTTT. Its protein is CASRTAGPNTEAFF.

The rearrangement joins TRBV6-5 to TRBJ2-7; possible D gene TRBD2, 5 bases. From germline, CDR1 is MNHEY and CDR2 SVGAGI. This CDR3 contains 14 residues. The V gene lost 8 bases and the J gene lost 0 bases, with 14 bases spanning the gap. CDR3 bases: TGTGCCAGCGGATCGGGGAGTCTCTCCTACGAGCAGTACTTC. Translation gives CASGSGSLSYEQYF.